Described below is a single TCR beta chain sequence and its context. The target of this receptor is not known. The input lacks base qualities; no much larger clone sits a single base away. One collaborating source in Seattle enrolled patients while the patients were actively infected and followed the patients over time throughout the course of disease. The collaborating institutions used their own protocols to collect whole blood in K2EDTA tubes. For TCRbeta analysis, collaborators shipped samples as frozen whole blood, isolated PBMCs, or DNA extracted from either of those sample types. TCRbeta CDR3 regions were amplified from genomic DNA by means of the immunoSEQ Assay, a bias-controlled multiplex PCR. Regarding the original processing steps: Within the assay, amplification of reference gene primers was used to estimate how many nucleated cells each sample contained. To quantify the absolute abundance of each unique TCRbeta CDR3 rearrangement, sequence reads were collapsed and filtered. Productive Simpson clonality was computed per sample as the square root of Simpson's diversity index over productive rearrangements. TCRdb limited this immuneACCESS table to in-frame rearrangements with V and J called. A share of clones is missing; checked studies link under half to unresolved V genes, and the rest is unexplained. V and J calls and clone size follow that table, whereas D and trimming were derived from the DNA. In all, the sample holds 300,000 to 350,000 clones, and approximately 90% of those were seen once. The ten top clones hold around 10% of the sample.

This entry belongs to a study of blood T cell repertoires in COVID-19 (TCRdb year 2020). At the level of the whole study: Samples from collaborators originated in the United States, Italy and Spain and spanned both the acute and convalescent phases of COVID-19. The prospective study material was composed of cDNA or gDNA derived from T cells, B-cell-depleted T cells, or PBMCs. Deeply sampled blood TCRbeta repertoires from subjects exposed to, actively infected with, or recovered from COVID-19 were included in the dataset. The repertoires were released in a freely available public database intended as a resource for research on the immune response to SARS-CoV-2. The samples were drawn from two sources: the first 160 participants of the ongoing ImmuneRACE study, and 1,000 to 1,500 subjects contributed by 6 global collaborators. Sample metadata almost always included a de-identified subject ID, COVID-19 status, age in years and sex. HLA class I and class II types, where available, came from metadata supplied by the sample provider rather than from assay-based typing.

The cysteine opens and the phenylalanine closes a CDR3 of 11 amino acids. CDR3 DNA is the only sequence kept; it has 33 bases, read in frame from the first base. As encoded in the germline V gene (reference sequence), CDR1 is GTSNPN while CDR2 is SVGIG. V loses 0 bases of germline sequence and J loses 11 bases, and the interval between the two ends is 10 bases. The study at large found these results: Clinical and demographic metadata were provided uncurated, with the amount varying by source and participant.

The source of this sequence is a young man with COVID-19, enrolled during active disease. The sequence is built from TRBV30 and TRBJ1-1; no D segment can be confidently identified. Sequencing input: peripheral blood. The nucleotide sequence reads TGTGCCTGGAGTGTATCAAGGAGGGCTTTCTTT. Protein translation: CAWSVSRRAFF.